This TCR beta chain was recorded in a study of T cells after yellow fever vaccination. The CDR3 loop spans 15 amino acids. Germline V lookup: CDR1 LNHNV, CDR2 YYDKDF (reference sequence). Trimming cost V 3 bases and J 5 bases, with 16 bases left between them. As concerns this clonotype: As yet, its antigen is unknown.

Researchers made TCR cDNA using 5'RACE template switching, and this step added a universal primer site and UMIs. A single record per CDR3 protein comes from TCRdb applying MiXCR to the 5' RACE reads. The repertoire holds 450,000 to 600,000 distinct CDR3 sequences, around 16% seen once, with 15% to 20% in the top ten. Findings of the study overall: A weaker but faster secondary response was observed, peaking on day 5 versus 15. CD4 and CD8 compartments shared a small share of clonotypes, likely from convergent recombination. Within FACS-sorted repertoires, abundant clonotypes contaminating from the bulk population could be present.

Here the sequenced sample was PBMCs, taken 5 days after the first yellow fever vaccination. The sequence came from a young man who received the YFV17D yellow fever vaccine. The rearrangement uses TRBV15 and TRBJ1-2; the D gene is possibly TRBD1 (6 bases). The CDR3 nucleotides are TGTGCCACCAGCAGGAATACCGGGACACCTTATGGCTACACCTTC. It yields the protein CATSRNTGTPYGYTF.